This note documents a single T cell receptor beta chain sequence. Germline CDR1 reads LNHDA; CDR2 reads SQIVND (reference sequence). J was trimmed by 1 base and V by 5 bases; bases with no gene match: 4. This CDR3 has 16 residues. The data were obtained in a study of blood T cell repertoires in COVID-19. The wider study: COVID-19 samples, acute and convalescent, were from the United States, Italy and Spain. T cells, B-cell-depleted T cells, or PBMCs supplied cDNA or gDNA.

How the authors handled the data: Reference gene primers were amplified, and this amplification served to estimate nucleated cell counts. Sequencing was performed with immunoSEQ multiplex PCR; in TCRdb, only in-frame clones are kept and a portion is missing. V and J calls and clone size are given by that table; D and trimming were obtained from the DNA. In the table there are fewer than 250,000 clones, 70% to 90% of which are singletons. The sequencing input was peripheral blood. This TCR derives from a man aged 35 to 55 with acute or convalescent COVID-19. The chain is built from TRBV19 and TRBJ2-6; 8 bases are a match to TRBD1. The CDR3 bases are TGTGCCAGTAGTCCTAGGACAGGGTCTGGGGCCAACGTCCTGACTTTC. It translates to CASSPRTGSGANVLTF.